This TCR beta chain was captured in a study of cytomegalovirus exposure and HLA in healthy donors. Regarding the study as a whole: Follow-up analysis later connected one missense variant in DCLRE1C with trimming of TCR beta V- and J-genes. Reportedly, fewer N-insertions than the approximately 680-donor mean appeared in an Asian-associated ancestry cluster in a later analysis.

As for this clone: The antigen is unknown.

With 60 Vbeta and 13 Jbeta primers, the PCR was carried out. Data came from immunoSEQ multiplex PCR; TCRdb stores just in-frame clones and leaves some out. Here the sample spans around 40,000 clones, 60% to 75% being singletons. This CDR3 spans 18 amino acids. V lost 0 bases, J lost 0 bases, and 6 bases stayed unmatched. Germline V gene data show CDR1 as SGHNT and CDR2 as YYREEE (reference sequence). Sample: PBMCs. This chain links TRBV5-4 with TRBJ2-6; 7 bases are a match to TRBD1. The sequence was collected from a man aged 25 to 45 in good health and CMV-seronegative. CDR3 region: CASSLVSTGSSGANVLTF. CDR3 DNA: TGTGCCAGCAGCTTGGTCTCGACAGGGAGCTCTGGGGCCAACGTCCTGACTTTC.